The next 27 T cell receptor beta chains were all read from a single sample in a study of T-cell memory formation after mild COVID-19. TCRdb fed the 5' RACE reads into MiXCR, producing one record per CDR3 protein. The sample records 110,000 to 150,000 distinct CDR3 sequences, 20% to 25% being singletons. Source material: PBMCs or a T cell subset sorted from them (not recorded which). All receptors come from an adult woman who had mild COVID-19 (a few samples of this study predate the infection). Cell type and time point are not known.

J is TRBJ2-5 and V is TRBV19, with 9 bases matching TRBD2. The V and J ends lost 7 bases and 5 bases, in that order; junction bases with no gene match: 5. The CDR3 runs to 13 residues. In germline, CDR1 is LNHDA, CDR2 SQIVND (reference sequence). The CDR3 is CASTPSGVETQYF. Written as DNA, the CDR3 is TGTGCCAGTACCCCTAGCGGGGTGGAGACCCAGTACTTC.

This clonotype occurred once. This rearrangement joins TRBV20-1 to TRBJ2-7, with D perhaps matching TRBD1 or TRBD2 (5 bases each). Trimming removed 1 base at V and 4 bases at J, with 20 bases between. Germline CDR1 is DFQATT and CDR2 is SNEGSKA (reference sequence). The CDR3 contains 16 residues. CDR3 amino acids: CSARVVRGPEIYEQYF. CDR3 DNA: TGCAGTGCTAGAGTGGTGAGGGGACCTGAGATTTACGAGCAGTACTTC.

In its sample, this clonotype was seen a few times. In DNA, the CDR3 is TGTGCCAGCAGCCACCCCGGGGTCCTGGCGGGAGACAATGAGCAGTTCTTC. Translation: CASSHPGVLAGDNEQFF. The chain has TRBV11-2 and TRBJ2-1; 7 bases are shared with TRBD2. The CDR3 has 17 residues. Germline V gene lookup returns CDR1 SGHAT and CDR2 FQNNGV. J lost 5 bases, V lost 5 bases, and 15 bases had no gene match.

This chain uses TRBV4-1 with TRBJ2-7; 7 bases are shared with TRBD1. The CDR3 consists of 16 residues. V dropped 0 bases and J dropped 3; count of bases not matched to a gene: 8. CDR1 and CDR2 (germline): MGHRA, YSYEKL. CDR3 in DNA: TGCGCCAGCAGCCAAGACGGGACAGAGACCTACTACGAGCAGTACTTC. The encoded protein is CASSQDGTETYYEQYF.

This clonotype was picked up many times. The gene calls are TRBV6-4 and TRBJ2-1, with 8 bases fitting TRBD1. With V trimmed by 3 bases and J by 6 bases, 7 bases remained unmatched. The CDR3 runs to 15 residues. CDR1 is MRHNA and CDR2 is SNTAGT in the germline V gene. CDR3 amino acids: CASSEKTGASNEQFF. Here the CDR3 DNA reads TGTGCCAGCAGTGAGAAGACAGGGGCGAGCAATGAGCAGTTCTTC.

This clonotype is classed as medium-sized. V usage is TRBV29-1 and J usage is TRBJ1-2, with 7 bases identical to TRBD1. The V gene end was trimmed by 3 bases and the J gene end by 5 bases; junction bases not matched to a gene: 9. Per the germline V gene, CDR1 is SQVTM and CDR2 is ANQGSEA. The CDR3 spans 14 residues. This CDR3 is CSVEGTDLLYGYTF. Written as DNA, the CDR3 is TGCAGCGTTGAGGGGACAGACCTCTTATATGGCTACACCTTC.

This clonotype was recorded a few times. CDR3 region: CASSYLRRSGRVADTQYF. The CDR3 DNA sequence: TGTGCCAGCAGTTACCTCCGGAGGAGCGGGAGGGTCGCAGATACGCAGTATTTT. This chain connects TRBV6-2 or TRBV6-3 to TRBJ2-3; 10 nucleotides line up with TRBD2. Trimming at V came to 2 bases and at J to 4 bases, leaving 12 bases not matched to a gene. Germline-derived CDR1 and CDR2 are MNHEY and SVGEGT. CDR3 size: 18 residues.

This clonotype has ten or more counts. J is TRBJ2-1 and V is TRBV27, with D possibly matching TRBD2 (6 bases). V lost 0 bases to trimming and J lost 1 base, with 13 bases between them. CDR3 length: 17 amino acids. CDR1 and CDR2 (germline): MNHEY, SMNVEV (reference sequence). CDR3 sequence: CASSLSGLAPSYNEQFF. In DNA, the CDR3 is TGTGCCAGCAGTTTATCGGGGCTAGCGCCTTCCTACAATGAGCAGTTCTTC.

In its sample, this clonotype was seen a few times. The gene calls are TRBV12-3 or TRBV12-4 and TRBJ2-1; D gene ambiguous. V shed 3 bases and J shed 5 bases, with 2 bases lying between them. The CDR3 has 11 residues. As DNA, the CDR3 is TGTGCCAGCAGTTTCAACAATGAGCAGTTCTTC. This encodes CASSFNNEQFF.

The gene calls are TRBV4-1 and TRBJ2-7, with a weak D call TRBD2 (5 bases). This CDR3 is built from 13 residues. V was trimmed by 4 bases and J by 4 bases, leaving 11 bases between them. Looked up from germline, CDR1 is MGHRA and CDR2 is YSYEKL. This chain's CDR3 is CASSLTGEYEQYF. The CDR3 DNA reads TGCGCCAGCAGCCTGACCGGGGAGTACGAGCAGTACTTC.

V gene TRBV12-3 or TRBV12-4 combines with J gene TRBJ1-1; D remains ambiguous. V was cut by 5 bases and J by 3 bases, with 4 bases left in between. This CDR3 contains 11 residues. The CDR3 region has the DNA TGTGCCAGCAGTGGGTACACTGAAGCTTTCTTT. It yields the protein CASSGYTEAFF.

V usage is TRBV7-9 and J usage is TRBJ1-5; TRBD1 aligns across 7 bases. V gave up 5 bases and J gave up 3 bases; unmatched junction bases: 7. Per the germline V gene, CDR1 is SEHNR and CDR2 is FQNEAQ (reference sequence). The CDR3 extends over 15 amino acids. The CDR3 is CASSSDRAPNQPQHF. In DNA, the CDR3 is TGTGCCAGCAGCAGTGACAGGGCCCCCAATCAGCCCCAGCATTTT.

This clonotype occurred a few times. The V and J genes are TRBV5-8 and TRBJ2-2, with D possibly TRBD1 on 6 matching bases. V lost 4 bases to trimming and J lost 3 bases, with 10 bases between them. CDR3 length equals 14 residues. Germline CDR1 SGHTS, CDR2 YDEGEE. CDR3: CASSIGQYTGELFF. Written as DNA, the CDR3 is TGTGCCAGCAGCATAGGACAGTACACCGGGGAGCTGTTTTTT.

The chain couples TRBV7-8 to TRBJ2-7; no clear D gene. Germline lookup yields CDR1 SGHVS and CDR2 FQNEAQ. The CDR3 totals 13 residues. The V and J ends lost 4 bases and 4 bases respectively, with 11 bases between them. CDR3 coding DNA: TGTGCCAGCAGCTCCCGTCTGGGGTACGAGCAGTACTTC. Its translation: CASSSRLGYEQYF.

The chain joins TRBV11-3 to TRBJ1-2; D unresolved. With 5 bases removed from V and 0 bases from J, the gap between germline ends came to 10 bases. Germline CDR1 is SGHNT and CDR2 is YENEEA. This CDR3 has 14 residues. CDR3 sequence reads: CASSPDWTNYGYTF. The CDR3 nucleotides read TGTGCCAGCAGCCCGGACTGGACTAACTATGGCTACACCTTC.

This clonotype occurred once. The chain joins TRBV10-3 to TRBJ2-5; D is possibly TRBD2 (5 bases). Trimming cost V 6 bases and J 1 base, with 12 bases left between them. Germline CDR1 ENHRY, CDR2 SYGVKD. The CDR3 totals 14 residues. This CDR3 reads CAIRPPDFQETQYF. CDR3 DNA: TGTGCCATCAGGCCCCCGGACTTCCAAGAGACCCAGTACTTC.

The chain combines TRBV20-1 with TRBJ1-1; D gene ambiguous. Germline CDR1 DFQATT, CDR2 SNEGSKA (reference sequence). CDR3 size: 14 residues. V was shortened by 2 bases and J by 0 bases, with 10 bases between the two germline ends. The CDR3 region has the DNA TGCAGTGCTAGATATCGTTCCATGAACACTGAAGCTTTCTTT. Encoded protein: CSARYRSMNTEAFF.

The sample holds a few counts of this clonotype. J is TRBJ1-1 and V is TRBV4-1, with a tentative D call TRBD1 (5 bases). Trimming pared 5 bases from V and 5 bases from J, leaving 21 bases between. This CDR3 has 16 residues. From germline, CDR1 is MGHRA and CDR2 YSYEKL. CDR3 loop: CASSLGPGKLGTEAFF. The CDR3 DNA follows: TGCGCCAGCAGCTTAGGGCCAGGGAAATTGGGGACTGAAGCTTTCTTT.

The CDR3 DNA reads TGCAGTGCCGCTGGGGCTAGCGGGGGGGGACCTACACAAGAGACCCAGTACTTC. Protein: CSAAGASGGGPTQETQYF. The rearrangement links TRBV20-1 to TRBJ2-5, with 12 bases matching TRBD2. This CDR3 comprises 18 residues. V was pared by 6 bases and J by 2 bases, with 16 bases of the junction left unmatched. Germline assignment: CDR1 DFQATT and CDR2 SNEGSKA (reference sequence).

This clonotype appeared a few times. A read error may account for a junction end that differs from germline. J is TRBJ2-1 and V is TRBV12-3 or TRBV12-4, with D maybe TRBD1 (5 bases). The CDR3 spans 11 residues. Here the CDR3 DNA reads TGTGCCATCCAGTTTGGGGCCAGAAGGGGCTTC. It translates to CAIQFGARRGF.

A few counts support this clonotype. This sequence joins TRBV15 and TRBJ2-6; D gene ambiguous. CDR3 length: 14 residues. With 0 bases removed from V and 2 bases from J, the gap between germline ends came to 2 bases. The germline CDR1 and CDR2 sequences are LNHNV and YYDKDF (reference sequence). CDR3 nucleotide sequence: TGTGCCACCAGCAGAGATACTGGGGCCAACGTCCTGACTTTC. Translated: CATSRDTGANVLTF. The full variable domain, rest sourced from reference TRBV15 and TRBJ2-6, is DAMVIQNPRYQVTQFGKPVTLSCSQTLNHNVMYWYQQKSSQAPKLLFHYYDKDFNNEADTPDNFQSRRPNTSFCFLDIRSPGLGDTAMYLCATSRDTGANVLTFGAGSRLTVL.

This clonotype came up a few times. This chain joins TRBV2 and TRBJ2-7; D may match TRBD1 or TRBD2 (6 bases each). This CDR3 spans 10 amino acids. The V gene lost 8 bases and the J gene lost 13 bases, with 15 bases spanning the gap. Germline CDR1 reads SNHLY; CDR2 reads FYNNEI. The CDR3 nucleotides read TGTGCCAGCCGGGGGCCGGGACATTACTTC. Its protein product is CASRGPGHYF. Together with reference TRBV2 and TRBJ2-7, the CDR3 gives the full variable domain: EPEVTQTPSHQVTQMGQEVILRCVPISNHLYFYWYRQILGQKVEFLVSFYNNEISEKSEIFDDQFSVERPDGSNFTLKIRSTKLEDSAMYFCASRGPGHYFGPGTRLTVT.

There are a few counts of this clonotype. This chain connects TRBV7-9 to TRBJ2-7; D is undetermined. Deletions cut 4 bases from V and 4 bases from J, with 14 bases between. Germline V lookup: CDR1 SEHNR, CDR2 FQNEAQ (reference sequence). The CDR3 spans 14 residues. In DNA form, the CDR3 reads TGTGCCAGCAGCTCAACCCTGCTGGGGTACGAGCAGTACTTC. Translated: CASSSTLLGYEQYF.

This clonotype was counted only a few times. The chain employs TRBV7-6 and TRBJ1-2; a weak D match, TRBD1 (5 bases). CDR1 and CDR2 from the germline V gene are SGHVS and FNYEAQ. The V and J ends lost 1 base and 4 bases respectively, with 10 bases between them. This CDR3 has 14 amino acids. The CDR3 bases are TGTGCCAGCAGCTTAGAAAGGGGCGGCTATGGCTACACCTTC. Its protein product is CASSLERGGYGYTF.

This clonotype was picked up a small number of times. The V and J genes are TRBV2 and TRBJ2-3; unclear D gene. Trimming left V 4 bases short and J 6 bases short, with 26 bases between. Germline V gene data show CDR1 as SNHLY and CDR2 as FYNNEI. The CDR3 covers 18 residues. The CDR3 DNA follows: TGTGCCAGCAGTGTCCGTTTGGGCGGTGCGTCCAAAACGGATACGCAGTATTTT. Translated: CASSVRLGGASKTDTQYF.

The rearrangement links TRBV6-4 to TRBJ2-3; no reliable D call. The germline V and J ends were trimmed by 3 bases and 7 bases, with 5 bases remaining between them. This CDR3 has 11 residues. Germline assignment: CDR1 MRHNA and CDR2 SNTAGT. In DNA, the CDR3 is TGTGCCAGCAGTGATCGGAATACGCAGTATTTT. Its protein is CASSDRNTQYF.

A few counts support this clonotype. The chain recombines TRBV7-6 with TRBJ2-1; unclear D gene. V lost 2 bases and J lost 15, with 14 bases in between. This CDR3 spans 12 amino acids. Germline values: CDR1 SGHVS, CDR2 FNYEAQ. Written as DNA, the CDR3 is TGTGCCAGCAGCTTAAGTGGACCGCCTTTGTTCTTC. Translated: CASSLSGPPLFF.